This T cell receptor (beta chain) was sequenced during a study of OX40 agonist ivuxolimab in advanced cancers. Study as a whole: Prior therapy, whether anti-PD-1, anti-PD-L1 or anti-CTLA-4, was allowed, and about 39% had some.

This clone was observed a few times. Profiled with immunoSEQ multiplex PCR; TCRdb holds only in-frame clones, not every one. The sample holds approximately 70,000 clones, 65% to 90% seen once. This receptor was obtained from an adult with an advanced solid tumor such as melanoma, head and neck, liver or kidney cancer. The material sequenced was CD4+ or CD8+ T cells sorted from blood, taken in a trial of the OX40 agonist ivuxolimab.

The CDR3: CASSQVNQGTYEQYF. In DNA, the CDR3 is TGCGCCAGCAGCCAAGTTAATCAGGGAACCTACGAGCAGTACTTC. The rearrangement joins TRBV4-1 to TRBJ2-7, with D possibly matching TRBD1 (5 bases). Trimming pared 1 base from V and 2 bases from J, leaving 12 bases between. Germline V lookup: CDR1 MGHRA, CDR2 YSYEKL. The CDR3 length is 15 residues.